This T cell receptor (beta chain) was observed in a study of T-cell memory formation after mild COVID-19. Study in general: TCR clusters largely stayed donor specific.

Germline CDR1 is SQVTM and CDR2 is ANQGSEA. The CDR3 has 13 residues. Trimming took off 5 bases at V and 1 base at J, with 9 bases between the two ends. 5'RACE, which relied on constant-segment primers, yielded TCR alpha and TCR beta cDNA libraries carrying sample barcodes and UMIs. TCRdb passed the 5' RACE reads through MiXCR, listing each CDR3 protein once. Of fewer than 700,000 distinct CDR3 sequences detected, around 17% appear once; the ten largest clones hold around 12%. The receptor was isolated from an adult woman who had mild COVID-19 (a few samples of this study predate the infection). Cell type and time point are not known. Sequencing was done on a sample of PBMCs or a T cell subset sorted from them (not recorded which). This chain links TRBV29-1 with TRBJ2-1; possible D gene TRBD2, 5 bases. The CDR3 region has the DNA TGCAGCGTTACTAGATCATCCTACAATGAGCAGTTCTTC. It codes for CSVTRSSYNEQFF.